A single sample is the source of the 29 T cell receptor beta chains below, sequenced in a study of T cell repertoires in cytomegalovirus infection. The antigens of these receptors remain unknown. MiXCR, applied by TCRdb to the reads, yields one record per CDR3 protein. The sample consists of some 590,000 distinct CDR3 sequences, 35% to 50% of them appearing once. Sample: cultured PBMCs, taken from culture after CMV antigen stimulation. Every receptor here comes from a human donor in good health (CMV status not recorded). Some clones in this sample may be carry-over from other donors' samples.

V gene TRBV28 combines with J gene TRBJ2-3; D unresolved. The CDR3 covers 13 residues. Germline lookup yields CDR1 MDHEN and CDR2 SYDVKM. Trimming left V 6 bases short and J 1 base short, with 8 bases between. The CDR3 DNA reads TGTGCCAGCAGGCCTATAGGCACAGATACGCAGTATTTT. Translating gives CASRPIGTDTQYF.

The chain employs TRBV7-2 and TRBJ2-1; the match to TRBD2 covers 16 bases. V shed 5 bases and J 7 bases; nucleotides not matched to a gene: 8. CDR1 SGHTA and CDR2 FQGNSA come from the germline V gene. The CDR3 is 17 residues long. DNA for the CDR3: TGTGCCAGCAGCCCCCGACAGGGACTAGCGGGAGGGAATGAGCAGTTCTTC. Protein product: CASSPRQGLAGGNEQFF.

This clonotype occurred a few times. The chain couples TRBV12-3 or TRBV12-4 to TRBJ2-2; D not resolved. Trimming took 8 bases from V and 2 from J, leaving 9 bases between them. This CDR3 region has 13 residues. The CDR3 reads CASVTTNTGELFF. The CDR3 bases are TGTGCCAGCGTAACTACTAACACCGGGGAGCTGTTTTTT.

V usage is TRBV12-3 or TRBV12-4 and J usage is TRBJ1-5, with D possibly being TRBD1 (6 bases). The CDR3 sequence is 15 residues long. Between the trimmed V and J ends, which lost 3 bases and 4 bases, there was a span of 13 bases. CDR3 amino acids: CASSFGGAGNQPQHF. The CDR3 coding sequence is TGTGCCAGCAGTTTTGGGGGGGCGGGAAATCAGCCCCAGCATTTT.

Only a few counts were recorded for this clonotype. The V call is TRBV6-5, the J call TRBJ2-3, with TRBD2 identical over 7 bases. From germline, CDR1 is MNHEY and CDR2 SVGAGI. The CDR3 sequence is 16 residues long. Trimming removed 2 bases from V and 0 bases from J; junction bases left unmatched: 5. CDR3 sequence: CASSYESGASTDTQYF. The CDR3 DNA is TGTGCCAGCAGTTACGAAAGCGGGGCTAGCACAGATACGCAGTATTTT.

This clonotype was counted between two and nine times. The genes are TRBV7-8 and TRBJ2-1; D not certain. V lost 5 bases to trimming and J lost 5 bases, with 22 bases between them. Germline CDR1 is SGHVS and CDR2 is FQNEAQ. The CDR3 extends over 17 amino acids. The CDR3 DNA sequence: TGTGCCAGCAGCCCCCGGCGTATGGTTGGCCCTAACAATGAGCAGTTCTTC. The encoded protein is CASSPRRMVGPNNEQFF.

This clonotype was found a few times. The chain employs TRBV7-2 and TRBJ2-7, with 7 bases that match TRBD2. The CDR3 is 15 amino acids. CDR1 is SGHTA and CDR2 is FQGNSA in the germline V gene. The junction had 9 bases not matched to a gene; V was cut back by 0 bases and J by 7 bases. The CDR3 region is CASSLAIPPREEQYF. The CDR3 region has the DNA TGTGCCAGCAGCTTAGCAATACCCCCGCGGGAGGAGCAGTACTTC. The variable domain in full, completed from reference TRBV7-2 and TRBJ2-7, reads GAGVSQSPSNKVTEKGKDVELRCDPISGHTALYWYRQSLGQGLEFLIYFQGNSAPDKSGLPSDRFSAERTGGSVSTLTIQRTQQEDSAVYLCASSLAIPPREEQYFGPGTRLTVT.

To note about this clonotype: A much larger clone lies a single base off, so this may be a read error. This rearrangement joins TRBV7-2 to TRBJ2-1; no firm D call. The germline V gene has CDR1 SGHTA and CDR2 FQGNSA. CDR3 length: 15 residues. This CDR3 is CVSSPGLSSYNEQFF. The CDR3 nucleotides are TGTGTCAGCAGCCCCGGGCTGAGCTCCTACAATGAGCAGTTCTTC. The full variable domain, completed using reference TRBV7-2 and TRBJ2-1, is GAGVSQSPSNKVTEKGKDVELRCDPISGHTALYWYRQSLGQGLEFLIYFQGNSAPDKSGLPSDRFSAERTGGSVSTLTIQRTQQEDSAVYLCVSSPGLSSYNEQFFGPGTRLTVL.

This clonotype occurred a few times. This chain connects TRBV11-3 to TRBJ2-7; TRBD1 matches at 7 bases. The CDR3 length is 14 residues. CDR1 is SGHNT and CDR2 is YENEEA in the germline V gene. The V segment lost 3 bases and the J segment 2 bases; nucleotides outside the gene matches: 4. The CDR3 DNA reads TGTGCCAGCAGCTTGACAGGGAAACCCTACGAGCAGTACTTC. Translation gives CASSLTGKPYEQYF.

This clonotype was counted between two and nine times. V gene TRBV7-2 combines with J gene TRBJ1-5; D possibly corresponds to TRBD1 (6 bases). The CDR3 is made up of 15 amino acids. Germline CDR1 and CDR2: SGHTA and FQGNSA. With 2 bases removed from V and 2 bases from J, the gap between germline ends came to 10 bases. CDR3 DNA sequence: TGTGCCAGCAGCTTAACAGGGTTGGGCAATCAGCCCCAGCATTTT. This gives the protein CASSLTGLGNQPQHF.

J is TRBJ2-3 and V is TRBV28; D call uncertain. This CDR3 region has 15 residues. CDR1 and CDR2 from the germline V gene are MDHEN and SYDVKM. Between the trimmed V and J ends, which lost 2 bases and 1 base, there was a span of 10 bases. Written as DNA, the CDR3 is TGTGCCAGCAGTTTAATGGGATCCGGCACAGATACGCAGTATTTT. Its translation is CASSLMGSGTDTQYF.

The chain has TRBV20-1 and TRBJ2-5; TRBD1 aligns across 8 bases. The trim removed 4 bases at V and 5 bases at J, leaving 12 bases unmatched. The CDR3 loop spans 15 amino acids. Germline V lookup: CDR1 DFQATT, CDR2 SNEGSKA (reference sequence). CDR3: CSATHGPPGGETQYF. CDR3 bases: TGCAGTGCTACCCACGGGCCCCCAGGGGGCGAGACCCAGTACTTC.

This clonotype showed up many times. V and J are TRBV7-2 and TRBJ2-2, with 11 bases lining up with TRBD1. The V segment lost 8 bases and the J segment 6 bases; nucleotides outside the gene matches: 8. CDR1 and CDR2 from the germline V gene are SGHTA and FQGNSA. This CDR3 is 15 amino acids long. The CDR3 DNA reads as TGTGCCAGCGAACTCCGGACAGGGGGCTCCGGGGAGCTGTTTTTT. Its translation is CASELRTGGSGELFF.

This clonotype was observed a few times. J is TRBJ1-5 and V is TRBV2, with TRBD1 matching over 7 bases. The CDR3 covers 15 residues. After removal of 6 bases from V and 2 bases from J, the junction contained 7 bases not matched to a gene. Germline CDR1 SNHLY, CDR2 FYNNEI. CDR3 nucleotides: TGTGCCAGCAGGAGACAGGGTCCACGCAATCAGCCCCAGCATTTT. Encoded protein: CASRRQGPRNQPQHF.

The rearrangement links TRBV2 to TRBJ1-4, with D unclear. Germline values: CDR1 SNHLY, CDR2 FYNNEI. The CDR3 has 15 residues. The V and J ends lost 10 bases and 4 bases respectively, with 19 bases between them. CDR3 residues: CATGQQVSVNEKLFF. The CDR3 DNA is TGTGCCACTGGGCAGCAGGTGTCGGTTAATGAAAAACTGTTTTTT.

For this clonotype: A read error may account for a junction end that differs from germline. The J gene is TRBJ2-2, the V gene TRBV7-2; possible D gene TRBD2, 6 bases. Germline assignment: CDR1 SGHTA and CDR2 FQGNSA. The CDR3 sequence is 12 residues long. CDR3 bases: TGTGCCAGCAGCTTATTCGGCGGGAAGCTGTTTTTT. It encodes CASSLFGGKLFF.

The rearrangement joins TRBV6-5 to TRBJ2-3, with 9 nucleotides matching TRBD2. The germline gives CDR1 MNHEY, CDR2 SVGAGI. The J segment lost 3 bases and the V segment lost 6 bases, leaving 10 bases of the junction unmatched. CDR3 length: 16 residues. CDR3 loop: CASRGTSGFGTDTQYF. The CDR3 DNA sequence: TGTGCCAGCAGGGGCACTAGCGGGTTTGGAACAGATACGCAGTATTTT.

The V and J genes are TRBV7-6 and TRBJ1-1; TRBD1 matches 7 bases. Trimming at V came to 5 bases and at J to 7 bases, leaving 13 bases not matched to a gene. Germline CDR1 is SGHVS and CDR2 is FNYEAQ. The CDR3 is made up of 15 amino acids. CDR3 bases: TGTGCCAGCAGCCCCTCGGCAGGGGGGACGCTTGAAGCTTTCTTT. It encodes CASSPSAGGTLEAFF.

The rearrangement uses TRBV12-3 or TRBV12-4 and TRBJ1-1; 10 bases map to TRBD1. This CDR3 region has 13 residues. With 4 bases clipped from V and 4 bases from J, the junction kept 0 bases outside the gene matches. The CDR3 protein is CASSWTGGTEAFF. CDR3 bases: TGTGCCAGCAGTTGGACAGGGGGCACTGAAGCTTTCTTT.

This chain connects TRBV7-2 to TRBJ2-3; perhaps TRBD1 as D (5 bases). Germline V CDR1 and CDR2: SGHTA, FQGNSA. The CDR3 has 14 amino acids. V lost 6 bases and J lost 0, with 10 bases in between. The CDR3 DNA is TGTGCCAGCAGACTCGGACAAAGCACAGATACGCAGTATTTT. This encodes CASRLGQSTDTQYF.

This clonotype was seen a handful of times. The V gene is TRBV6-2 or TRBV6-3, the J gene TRBJ2-3, with D tentatively TRBD1 or TRBD2 (5 bases each). Trimming cost V 6 bases and J 3 bases, with 13 bases left between them. The length of the CDR3 is 14 residues. CDR1 MNHEY and CDR2 SVGEGT come from the germline V gene. The CDR3 region is CASRRRGETDTQYF. The CDR3 bases are TGTGCCAGCAGGAGGAGAGGGGAGACAGATACGCAGTATTTT.

This clonotype was seen ten or more times. The chain couples TRBV7-2 to TRBJ2-7; D not resolved. CDR1 and CDR2 from the germline V gene are SGHTA and FQGNSA. Between the trimmed V and J ends, which lost 1 base and 1 base, there was a span of 11 bases. The length of the CDR3 is 15 residues. In nucleotides, the CDR3 is TGTGCCAGCAGCTTAGACCCACAGAATTCCTACGAGCAGTACTTC. It specifies CASSLDPQNSYEQYF.

V usage is TRBV6-2 or TRBV6-3 and J usage is TRBJ2-1; TRBD2 matches at 8 bases. V was pared by 6 bases and J by 7 bases, with 8 bases of the junction left unmatched. The CDR3 contains 14 residues. Germline V CDR1 and CDR2: MNHEY, SVGEGT. The CDR3, as DNA: TGTGCCAGCAGCTCCGGACTAGCACGGAATGAGCAGTTCTTC. It is translated as CASSSGLARNEQFF.

This chain connects TRBV7-9 to TRBJ2-7; TRBD2 matches at 7 bases. J lost 7 bases, V lost 0 bases, and 3 bases had no gene match. Germline assignment: CDR1 SEHNR and CDR2 FQNEAQ (reference sequence). The CDR3 totals 13 residues. Here the CDR3 reads CASSLAGGPEQYF. CDR3 DNA: TGTGCCAGCAGCTTAGCGGGAGGGCCTGAGCAGTACTTC.

V and J are TRBV28 and TRBJ2-7; D ambiguous. V lost 5 bases and J lost 0, with 14 bases in between. The CDR3 covers 15 residues. Germline CDR1 reads MDHEN; CDR2 reads SYDVKM. The CDR3 loop is CASSPTALYSYEQYF. For the CDR3, the DNA is TGTGCCAGCAGTCCAACGGCCCTCTACTCCTACGAGCAGTACTTC.

This clonotype was observed a few times. The chain is built from TRBV18 and TRBJ2-7; D is perhaps TRBD1 (6 bases). Germline CDR1 KGHSH, CDR2 LQKENI. Trimming shortened V by 2 bases and J by 6 bases, and 11 bases separated the two germline ends. The CDR3 has 13 residues. CDR3 sequence reads: CASSPNRRGEQYF. In DNA, the CDR3 is TGTGCCAGCTCACCAAATCGCAGGGGCGAGCAGTACTTC.

The chain has TRBV12-3 or TRBV12-4 and TRBJ1-1; D not certain. Trimming pared 8 bases from V and 0 bases from J, leaving 13 bases between. The CDR3 has 14 amino acids. This chain's CDR3 is CASFKREVNTEAFF. The CDR3 DNA follows: TGTGCCAGCTTCAAAAGGGAGGTGAACACTGAAGCTTTCTTT.

This clonotype was observed many times. The rearrangement uses TRBV7-6 and TRBJ2-7; D is ambiguous. The V end lost 5 bases, the J end lost 1 base, and 18 bases lay between the germline ends. Germline CDR1 and CDR2: SGHVS and FNYEAQ. This CDR3 spans 16 amino acids. CDR3 sequence (DNA): TGTGCCAGCAGCCACCGCGTCGGCGGAGCGTCCTACGAGCAGTACTTC. It specifies CASSHRVGGASYEQYF.

The rearrangement links TRBV27 to TRBJ2-7; tentatively, D is TRBD1 or TRBD2 (5 bases each). Trimming left V 3 bases short and J 9 bases short, with 15 bases between. The CDR3 has 13 residues. The V gene's germline CDR1 is MNHEY and CDR2 SMNVEV (reference sequence). Here the CDR3 DNA reads TGTGCCAGCAGTTTGGGGGTGAATTTGGTGCAGTACTTC. Translated, it gives CASSLGVNLVQYF.